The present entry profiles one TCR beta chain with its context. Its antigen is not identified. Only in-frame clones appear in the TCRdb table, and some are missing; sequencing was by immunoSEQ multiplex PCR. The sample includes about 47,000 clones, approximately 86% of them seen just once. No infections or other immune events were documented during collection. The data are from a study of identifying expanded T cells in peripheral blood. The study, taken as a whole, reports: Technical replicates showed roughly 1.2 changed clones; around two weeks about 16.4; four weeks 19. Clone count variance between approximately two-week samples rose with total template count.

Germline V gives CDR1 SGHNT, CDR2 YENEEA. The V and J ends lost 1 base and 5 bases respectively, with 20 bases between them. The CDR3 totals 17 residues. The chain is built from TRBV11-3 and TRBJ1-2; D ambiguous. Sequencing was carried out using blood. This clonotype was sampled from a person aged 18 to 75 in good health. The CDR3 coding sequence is TGTGCCAGCAGCTTAGTACCCCTGAGCTGCGACATTTATGGCTACACCTTC. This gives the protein CASSLVPLSCDIYGYTF.